This entry describes one T cell receptor beta chain. Its antigen is still unknown. Ranging in age from roughly 6 to 90, the donors were healthy Caucasian individuals from Russia. Per individual sample, total RNA of at least 6 micrograms was extracted. These data belong to a study of blood T cells in healthy people across ages. Overall study context: Per two T cells, about one barcoded beta molecule was captured through template switching.

General study findings and limits: PBMCs left unsorted prevented a conclusive naive versus antigen-experienced comparison.

It was with a sample-barcoded 5' primer and a J-beta primer mix that a second PCR of roughly 7 to 12 cycles was run. TCRdb used MiXCR to reprocess the 5' RACE reads, holding one entry per CDR3 protein. The sample records over 1,500,000 distinct CDR3 sequences, about two fifths being singletons. V was clipped by 6 bases and J by 8 bases, with 16 bases between them. This CDR3 has 13 amino acids. Germline CDR1 SNHLY, CDR2 FYNNEI. Input material: blood. The chain has TRBV2 and TRBJ1-2; possibly TRBD1 for D (6 bases). The receptor's source is a human donor in good health. CDR3 region: CASRGGGVGGYTF. The CDR3 DNA sequence: TGTGCCAGCAGAGGGGGGGGCGTAGGCGGCTACACCTTC.